This T cell receptor (beta chain) was identified in a study of tumor-infiltrating lymphocytes in primary liver carcinoma. From approximately 450 ng total RNA, TCR beta cDNA was generated with a primer in the constant region. What produced the TCR beta libraries was three nested multiplex PCR rounds using slightly modified ARM-PCR. Both of the initial two PCR rounds ran for about 9 cycles and employed TRBV1-TRBV30 forward primers alongside a C-beta reverse primer. Each CDR3 protein is one row after TCRdb ran MiXCR on the multiplex PCR reads. The sample contains under 200,000 distinct CDR3 sequences, around 85% of which appear only once. As for this clonotype: The antigen is undetermined. Its ends do not fully match the called genes, so a read error is possible.

It was from roughly 20-30 mg of unsorted bulk tissue that RNA and DNA were co-extracted. Germline CDR1 is LNHNV and CDR2 is YYDKDF (reference sequence). This CDR3 region has 18 residues. Regarding the study as a whole: The study found tumor-adjacent and tumor-blood pairs overlapped less than tumor region pairs.

Sequences were obtained from tumor tissue from primary liver carcinoma. The TCR was taken from a middle-aged man with primary liver carcinoma and hepatitis B virus infection. The J gene is TRBJ2-1, the V gene TRBV15, with D possibly being TRBD1 or TRBD2 (6 bases each). CDR3 protein: CATSREGLGSRRDNKQFF. The CDR3 DNA follows: TGTGCCACCAGCAGAGAGGGCCTGGGTAGCAGGAGGGACAATAAGCAGTTCTTC.